The T cell receptor beta chain described here comes from a study of blood T cell repertoires in COVID-19. At the level of the study: Italy, Spain and the United States were the sources of the convalescent and acute COVID-19 samples. T cells, B-cell-depleted T cells, or PBMCs provided the cDNA or gDNA that served as material.

Germline V gives CDR1 MNHNS, CDR2 SASEGT. Trimming shortened V by 0 bases and J by 3 bases, and 15 bases separated the two germline ends. CDR3 length: 16 amino acids. How the authors handled the data: The authors estimated nucleated cell counts from reference gene primer amplification. Produced via immunoSEQ multiplex PCR; TCRdb's table is partial and in-frame only. The DNA was the basis for D and trimming; V, J and clone size are from that table. The sample has 200,000 to 250,000 clones, about nine tenths seen once. This clone was found once. The TCR comes from a man aged 45-65 years with acute or convalescent COVID-19. This chain uses TRBV6-1 with TRBJ2-7; D remains unclear. The material sequenced was peripheral blood. CDR3 coding DNA: TGTGCCAGCAGTGAAGCGTTGGCTCAGGCCGGCTACGAGCAGTACTTC. This sequence encodes CASSEALAQAGYEQYF.